This T cell receptor beta chain is from a study of cytomegalovirus exposure and HLA in healthy donors. Across the whole study: There were some 400 genotyped donors. Of these, roughly 86% fell in the genetic ancestry cluster associated with self-reported Caucasian donors. Overall study findings and caveats: In terms of immune exposure information, only CMV serostatus was available. Segments of the TCR beta V type were, in most cases, productive about 87% or about 30% of the time in an earlier analysis.

PCR employed 60 Vbeta and 13 Jbeta primers. The protocol was immunoSEQ multiplex PCR, while the TCRdb copy is restricted to in-frame clones and leaves out a portion. The repertoire holds 100,000 or so clones, with 75% to 90% as singletons. A remark on this clone: Its matching antigen is unknown.

The trim removed 5 bases at V and 2 bases at J, leaving 4 bases unmatched. CDR3 length: 14 residues. In germline, CDR1 is SGHTA, CDR2 FQGNSA. This chain joins TRBV7-2 and TRBJ2-7, with 9 nucleotides matching TRBD2. Sequences were obtained from PBMCs. This receptor was identified in a man under 40 in good health and CMV-seropositive. CDR3 sequence: CASSVSSGAYEQYF. The CDR3 coding sequence is TGTGCCAGCAGCGTTTCTAGCGGGGCCTACGAGCAGTACTTC. Complete variable domain (other parts from reference TRBV7-2 and TRBJ2-7): GAGVSQSPSNKVTEKGKDVELRCDPISGHTALYWYRQSLGQGLEFLIYFQGNSAPDKSGLPSDRFSAERTGGSVSTLTIQRTQQEDSAVYLCASSVSSGAYEQYFGPGTRLTVT.